The rows below give T cell receptor beta chains drawn from one sample of a study of regulatory T cells in long-lasting Graves disease. TCRdb reanalysed the multiplex PCR reads using MiXCR and keeps one entry per CDR3 protein. The repertoire holds around 450,000 distinct CDR3 sequences, with about 22% as singletons. This specimen consisted of peripheral blood mononuclear cells (PBMCs), obtained when the disease was refractory, from a patient treated with antithyroid drugs. The receptors come from a female donor with Graves disease. Each CDR3 is given with its conserved first and last residue. The D gene is left open where the match is weak. Clone size is shown for a subset of rows, as once, few, many or a class of expanded clone.

clone_size,v_call,j_call,d_call,cdr3_length,cdr3_nt,cdr3_aa
-,TRBV7-8,TRBJ2-7,TRBD2,12,TGTGCCAGCCAGGGACTAGCAAACGAGCAGTACTTC,CASQGLANEQYF
many,TRBV28,TRBJ2-7,TRBD1,13,TGTGCCAGCAGTCCCCCCGGGGACAGGGTAGAGTACTTC,CASSPPGDRVEYF
many,TRBV6-1,TRBJ1-2,TRBD1,15,TGTGCCAGCAGTGAAGCGCAGGGACAGGGAGAGGGCTACACCTTC,CASSEAQGQGEGYTF
few,TRBV9,TRBJ1-4,-,15,TGTGCCAGCTCCACTTATGGGGGGTCTAATGAAAAACTGTTTTTT,CASSTYGGSNEKLFF
-,TRBV20-1,TRBJ1-5,-,14,TGCAGTGCTACACCCCGTTATAGCAATCAGCCCCAGCATTTT,CSATPRYSNQPQHF
-,TRBV7-9,TRBJ2-5,-,16,TGCGCCAGCAGCTTCTCGTTTTTGGGAGATCAAGAGACCCAGTACTTC,CASSFSFLGDQETQYF
few,TRBV19,TRBJ1-5,-,14,TGTGCCAGCGGGGGACCAGTTAGCAATCAGCCCCAGCATTTT,CASGGPVSNQPQHF
many,TRBV28,TRBJ1-2,-,13,TGTGCCAGCAGCCCCGGCCCTCGGCATGGCTACACCTTC,CASSPGPRHGYTF
-,TRBV29-1,TRBJ2-7,-,15,TGCAGCGTTGAAGATCCAGAGGCAGGCTCCTACGAGCAGTACTTC,CSVEDPEAGSYEQYF
-,TRBV5-1,TRBJ2-5,TRBD2,16,TGCGCCAGCAGCTTGGGAGGACTAGCGGGGAAAGAGACCCAGTACTTC,CASSLGGLAGKETQYF
many,TRBV6-1,TRBJ2-2,-,16,TGTGCCAGCAGTGAAGCCGGGGGGCGGTTGGCCGGGGAGCTGTTTTTT,CASSEAGGRLAGELFF
many,TRBV30,TRBJ2-5,-,13,TGTGCCTGGAGATGGGGGGAAGGAGAGACCCAGTACTTC,CAWRWGEGETQYF
few,TRBV6-5,TRBJ2-7,-,14,TGTGCCAGCAGTTACCCCGGACACCACTACGAGCAGTACTTC,CASSYPGHHYEQYF
-,TRBV9,TRBJ2-2,-,12,TGTGCCAGTACAGGGTCCCCCGGGGAGCTGTTTTTT,CASTGSPGELFF
-,TRBV4-1,TRBJ1-2,TRBD1,13,TGCGCCAGCAGCCAAGCCTTGACAGGGACCTACACCTTC,CASSQALTGTYTF
-,TRBV13,TRBJ1-2,TRBD1,13,TGTGCCAGCAGATCAACAGGGGAGGGTGGCTACACCTTC,CASRSTGEGGYTF
few,TRBV20-1,TRBJ2-1,TRBD2,14,TGCAGTGCTTTAGCGGGAGGCTCCTACAATGAGCAGTTCTTC,CSALAGGSYNEQFF
many,TRBV14,TRBJ2-7,-,15,TGTGCCAGCAGCCACGAGGGGGGCAGGCGCTACGAGCAGTACTTC,CASSHEGGRRYEQYF
many,TRBV20-1,TRBJ2-5,TRBD1,15,TGCAGTGCTAGAAATGGACAGGGTTCCCAAGAGACCCAGTACTTC,CSARNGQGSQETQYF
few,TRBV12-3/TRBV12-4,TRBJ2-3,-,12,TGTGCCAGCAGTCCACAAACAGATACGCAGTATTTT,CASSPQTDTQYF
few,TRBV7-9,TRBJ1-6,-,15,TGTGCCAGCAGCTTACGACAGGAAGTAAATTCACCCCTCCACTTT,CASSLRQEVNSPLHF
-,TRBV6-1,TRBJ2-6,-,17,TGTGCCAGCAGCCAGGGCCGGGGACTCTCTGGGGCCAACGTCCTGACTTTC,CASSQGRGLSGANVLTF
many,TRBV10-3,TRBJ1-1,-,14,TGTGCCATCAGTGAGGCGCAAGAAGGTTCTGAAGCTTTCTTT,CAISEAQEGSEAFF
-,TRBV4-3,TRBJ2-7,-,13,TGCGCCAGCAGCCAAGATCCCGGAGGCGAGCAGTACTTC,CASSQDPGGEQYF
-,TRBV4-1,TRBJ2-6,-,14,TGCGCCAGCAGCCAGTGGGCTGGGGCCAACGTCCTGACTTTC,CASSQWAGANVLTF
-,TRBV6-2/TRBV6-3,TRBJ1-5,-,13,TGTGCCAGCAGTCCGGGACCCCTTGGCAGCCAGCATTTT,CASSPGPLGSQHF
few,TRBV20-1,TRBJ1-1,-,13,TGCAGTGCTAGCCTTACAGCGAACACTGAAGCTTTCTTT,CSASLTANTEAFF
many,TRBV28,TRBJ1-5,-,12,TGTGCCAGCCGGGACAACAATCAGCCCCAGCATTTT,CASRDNNQPQHF
-,TRBV2,TRBJ2-3,-,12,TGTGCCAGCACGCGGGTGGGAGATACGCAGTATTTT,CASTRVGDTQYF
few,TRBV20-1,TRBJ2-3,TRBD2,15,TGCAGTGCTACGGCCCCCAGCGGGAATTCAGATACGCAGTATTTT,CSATAPSGNSDTQYF
many,TRBV28,TRBJ2-7,-,15,TGTGCCACCCAGGGAGGGGGCGAAAGCTCCTACGAGCAGTACTTC,CATQGGGESSYEQYF
many,TRBV20-1,TRBJ1-2,-,16,TGCAGTGCTAGAGATCTGGCAGGGGCAGATCCCTATGGCTACACCTTC,CSARDLAGADPYGYTF
many,TRBV7-2,TRBJ2-7,-,14,TGTGCCAGCACCCCCGTACATGGGGCCTACGAGCAGTACTTC,CASTPVHGAYEQYF
-,TRBV6-2/TRBV6-3,TRBJ1-5,-,15,TGTGCCAGCAGTTCGACCCTCAATAGCAATCAGCCCCAGCATTTT,CASSSTLNSNQPQHF
few,TRBV5-1,TRBJ1-2,-,15,TGCGCCAGCAGCTGGGTCGTCGGTCGAGGGGATGGCTACACCTTC,CASSWVVGRGDGYTF
few,TRBV7-9,TRBJ1-2,TRBD1,14,TGTGCCAGCAGCTCGGGACAGTTTGAATATGGCTACACCTTC,CASSSGQFEYGYTF
-,TRBV3-1,TRBJ2-2,-,15,TGTGCCAGCAGCCAAGACCATACAGGGACCGGGGAGCTGTTTTTT,CASSQDHTGTGELFF
many,TRBV10-3,TRBJ1-5,TRBD1,13,TGTGCCATCAGGGCCGTGACAGGGCAACCCCAGCATTTT,CAIRAVTGQPQHF
many,TRBV28,TRBJ2-5,TRBD2,15,TGTGCCAGCAGCTTGGGACTAGCGGGAGTGGAGACCCAGTACTTC,CASSLGLAGVETQYF
few,TRBV14,TRBJ2-1,-,13,TGTGCCAGCAGCCAAGATTGGTCGGGAGAGCAGTTCTTC,CASSQDWSGEQFF
few,TRBV4-1,TRBJ1-2,-,17,TGCGCCAGCAGCCAAGGGGACACCTATTACCTCAACTATGGCTACACCTTC,CASSQGDTYYLNYGYTF
many,TRBV9,TRBJ1-2,-,17,TGTGCCAGCAGCGTTTCTCGGGCCTCGACAGTCGACTATGGCTACACCTTC,CASSVSRASTVDYGYTF
many,TRBV11-2,TRBJ1-1,-,12,TGTGCCAGCAGCTTAGAGGTCACTGAAGCTTTCTTT,CASSLEVTEAFF
-,TRBV6-6,TRBJ1-1,-,15,TGTGCCAGCAGTTACTCGCAGGGTTGGAACACTGAAGCTTTCTTT,CASSYSQGWNTEAFF
many,TRBV5-6,TRBJ2-5,-,14,TGTGCCAGCAGCCCAACGACGGTAAAGGAGACCCAGTACTTC,CASSPTTVKETQYF
few,TRBV19,TRBJ1-4,-,11,TGTGCCAGTACCGAGCGCGAAAAACTGTTTTTT,CASTEREKLFF
many,TRBV6-1,TRBJ1-1,TRBD1,16,TGTGCCAGCAGTCCCGGGACAGGAGCTATGAACACTGAAGCTTTCTTT,CASSPGTGAMNTEAFF
-,TRBV5-1,TRBJ1-3,-,18,TGCGCCAGCAGCCCGGTCGACAGCATTTTCTCTGTGGGAAACACCATATATTTT,CASSPVDSIFSVGNTIYF
-,TRBV5-1,TRBJ1-1,-,14,TGCGCCAGCAGCGGGGGGTTCATGAACACTGAAGCTTTCTTT,CASSGGFMNTEAFF
many,TRBV2,TRBJ2-7,-,13,TGTGCCAGCAGTCGGGACCCTACCTACGAGCAGTACTTC,CASSRDPTYEQYF
-,TRBV10-3,TRBJ2-7,TRBD2,16,TGTGCCATCAGTCCCTACAGCGGGAGCTACAGCTACGAGCAGTACTTC,CAISPYSGSYSYEQYF